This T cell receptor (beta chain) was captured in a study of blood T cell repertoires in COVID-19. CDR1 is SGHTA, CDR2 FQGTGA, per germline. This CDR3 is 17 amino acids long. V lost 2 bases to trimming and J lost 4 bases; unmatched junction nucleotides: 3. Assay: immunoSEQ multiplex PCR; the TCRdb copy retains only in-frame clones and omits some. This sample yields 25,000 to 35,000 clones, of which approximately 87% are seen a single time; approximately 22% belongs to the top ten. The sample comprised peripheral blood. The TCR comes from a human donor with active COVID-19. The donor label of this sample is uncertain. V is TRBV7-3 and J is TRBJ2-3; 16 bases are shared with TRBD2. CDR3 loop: CASSLLGLAGGADTQYF. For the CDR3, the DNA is TGTGCCAGCAGCTTACTGGGACTAGCGGGAGGGGCAGATACGCAGTATTTT.